The 30 T cell receptor beta chains reported below all come from one sample, sequenced in a study of blood T cell repertoires in COVID-19. The table came from immunoSEQ multiplex PCR; TCRdb's copy has only in-frame clones and leaves some out. Among around 170,000 clones listed, about 80% were seen once. Material for sequencing was PBMCs or T cells enriched from blood (not recorded which). These receptors all come from a man aged 50-59 years who had recovered from COVID-19.

The rearrangement joins TRBV20-1 to TRBJ2-1; maybe TRBD2 (5 bases). This CDR3 is 14 amino acids long. CDR1 and CDR2 (germline): DFQATT, SNEGSKA (reference sequence). V was pared by 3 bases and J by 4 bases, with 13 bases between. CDR3 region: CSASKRISYNEQFF. The CDR3 nucleotides are TGCAGTGCTAGTAAGCGGATTTCATACAATGAGCAGTTCTTC.

The chain employs TRBV3-1 (or the pseudogene TRBV3-2) and TRBJ2-3, with TRBD1 matching over 8 bases. Germline CDR1 is LGHDT and CDR2 is YNNKEL (reference sequence). Trimming cost V 2 bases and J 4 bases; bases outside gene matches: 8. This CDR3 contains 16 residues. CDR3 loop: CASSQHVQGESDTQYF. CDR3 nucleotide sequence: TGTGCCAGCAGCCAACACGTACAGGGGGAATCAGATACGCAGTATTTT.

The chain has TRBV19 and TRBJ2-1; the match to TRBD1 covers 9 bases. The ends lost 5 bases at V and 16 bases at J; junction bases unmatched: 21. The CDR3 runs 16 residues. Per germline, CDR1 LNHDA and CDR2 SQIVND (reference sequence). The CDR3 sequence is CASSPLGQGSGQWIFF. CDR3 bases: TGTGCCAGTAGTCCCCTTGGACAGGGGTCGGGACAATGGATTTTCTTC.

The V call is TRBV5-1, the J call TRBJ2-5; the match to TRBD1 covers 8 bases. The germline CDR1 and CDR2 sequences are SGHRS and YFSETQ. V was clipped by 4 bases and J by 5 bases; unmatched bases: 7. The CDR3 is made up of 14 amino acids. The CDR3 loop reads CASSTGTGGETQYF. Here the CDR3 DNA reads TGCGCCAGCAGCACAGGGACAGGCGGGGAGACCCAGTACTTC.

The chain uses TRBV7-9 and TRBJ1-2; D remains unclear. Between the trimmed V and J ends, which lost 1 base and 8 bases, there was a span of 5 bases. The CDR3 is 11 residues long. CDR1 SEHNR and CDR2 FQNEAQ come from the germline V gene (reference sequence). CDR3 in DNA: TGTGCCAGCAGCTTAGGGAGGGGCTACACCTTC. Translating it yields CASSLGRGYTF.

The chain employs TRBV4-3 and TRBJ2-7, with 7 nucleotides matching TRBD1. The CDR3 spans 15 residues. Germline V gene sequence: CDR1 LGHNA, CDR2 YSLEER. The V segment lost 4 bases and the J segment 2 bases; nucleotides outside the gene matches: 8. The CDR3 nucleotides read TGCGCCAGCAGCCGCGTGAGGGGACAGACCTACGAGCAGTACTTC. Protein: CASSRVRGQTYEQYF.

The V gene is TRBV28, the J gene TRBJ2-2; possible D gene TRBD1, 6 bases. The CDR3 extends over 12 amino acids. Germline assignment: CDR1 MDHEN and CDR2 SYDVKM. Trimming stripped 6 bases from V and 6 bases from J, with 8 bases between. CDR3 region: CASRQGPGELFF. The DNA for the CDR3 is TGTGCCAGCAGGCAGGGGCCCGGGGAGCTGTTTTTT. Supplemented by reference TRBV28 and TRBJ2-2, the full variable domain reads DVKVTQSSRYLVKRTGEKVFLECVQDMDHENMFWYRQDPGLGLRLIYFSYDVKMKEKGDIPEGYSVSREKKERFSLILESASTNQTSMYLCASRQGPGELFFGEGSRLTVL.

J is TRBJ1-2 and V is TRBV12-3 or TRBV12-4, with D perhaps matching TRBD1 (5 bases). Trimming removed 5 bases from V and 8 bases from J, with 12 bases in between. CDR3 length equals 12 residues. CDR3 protein: CASSPRGEGYTF. The CDR3 nucleotides read TGTGCCAGCAGTCCACGGGGGGAGGGCTACACCTTC.

The gene calls are TRBV28 and TRBJ1-3, with 9 positions matching TRBD1. The CDR3 loop spans 15 amino acids. Germline V CDR1 and CDR2: MDHEN, SYDVKM. V dropped 5 bases and J dropped 2; count of bases not matched to a gene: 4. The CDR3 protein is CASSTTGGAGNTIYF. CDR3 nucleotides: TGTGCCAGCAGTACAACAGGGGGCGCTGGAAACACCATATATTTT.

This rearrangement joins TRBV18 to TRBJ1-1, with D uncertain. Germline V gives CDR1 KGHSH, CDR2 LQKENI. The CDR3 extends over 15 amino acids. The V end was cut by 5 bases, the J end by 6 bases, with 19 bases between. The CDR3 region is CASSYTVGRWAEAFF. The CDR3 DNA reads TGTGCCAGCTCATACACAGTCGGAAGGTGGGCTGAAGCTTTCTTT.

This chain connects TRBV27 to TRBJ1-2; 9 bases are shared with TRBD1. Germline V CDR1 and CDR2: MNHEY, SMNVEV (reference sequence). V was pared by 5 bases and J by 8 bases, with 9 bases of the junction left unmatched. The CDR3 contains 14 residues. The DNA of the CDR3 is TGTGCCAGCAGTCCCGGGACAGGGCTCAACGGCTACACCTTC. Residues: CASSPGTGLNGYTF.

The chain employs TRBV6-5 and TRBJ1-2; 7 nucleotides line up with TRBD1. Germline V gene data show CDR1 as MNHEY and CDR2 as SVGAGI. The CDR3 extends over 15 amino acids. After removal of 6 bases from V and 2 bases from J, the junction contained 9 bases not matched to a gene. The CDR3 nucleotides are TGTGCCAGCAGCCGACCCCAGGGGGGAAACTATGGCTACACCTTC. Its translation is CASSRPQGGNYGYTF.

V and J are TRBV30 and TRBJ1-6; 9 bases match TRBD1. The V gene end was trimmed by 5 bases and the J gene end by 7 bases; junction bases not matched to a gene: 6. This CDR3 comprises 14 residues. Germline V gene sequence: CDR1 GTSNPN, CDR2 SVGIG (reference sequence). CDR3 DNA: TGTGCCTGGGGGGGACAGGGCCGCAATTCACCCCTCCACTTT. This encodes CAWGGQGRNSPLHF.

The chain uses TRBV29-1 and TRBJ2-7, with TRBD1 matching over 9 bases. Germline lookup yields CDR1 SQVTM and CDR2 ANQGSEA. The junction had 8 bases not matched to a gene; V was cut back by 6 bases and J by 5 bases. CDR3 length: 13 amino acids. CDR3 DNA sequence: TGCAGCGTAGTAGGACAGGGGAGCCACGAGCAGTACTTC. Residues: CSVVGQGSHEQYF.

V gene TRBV7-9 combines with J gene TRBJ1-2; D ambiguous. Germline V CDR1 and CDR2: SEHNR, FQNEAQ (reference sequence). This CDR3 is 16 amino acids long. Between the trimmed V and J ends, which lost 10 bases and 2 bases, there was a span of 23 bases. In DNA form, the CDR3 reads TGTGCCATGCCGCAATTCTCGGGAGGAGGAAACTATGGCTACACCTTC. This translates into CAMPQFSGGGNYGYTF.

This chain connects TRBV3-1 (or the pseudogene TRBV3-2) to TRBJ2-5; D is perhaps TRBD1 (5 bases). Trimming removed 2 bases at V and 3 bases at J, with 13 bases between. This CDR3 region has 15 residues. Germline assignment: CDR1 LGHDT and CDR2 YNNKEL (reference sequence). CDR3 in amino acids: CASSQSRQGKETQYF. The DNA of the CDR3 is TGTGCCAGCAGCCAATCTAGGCAGGGTAAAGAGACCCAGTACTTC.

The gene calls are TRBV14 and TRBJ1-4; the match to TRBD1 covers 9 bases. The CDR3 loop spans 14 amino acids. Germline CDR1 SGHDN, CDR2 FVKESK. After removal of 4 bases from V and 8 bases from J, the junction contained 5 bases not matched to a gene. As DNA, the CDR3 is TGTGCCAGCAGCCTGTCGGGACAGGGCGAAAAACTGTTTTTT. Its protein product is CASSLSGQGEKLFF.

This chain joins TRBV5-1 and TRBJ1-5; D ambiguous. V lost 0 bases and J lost 1, with 8 bases in between. This CDR3 comprises 15 residues. Germline V gene lookup returns CDR1 SGHRS and CDR2 YFSETQ. CDR3 amino acids: CASSLGLASNQPQHF. In DNA form, the CDR3 reads TGCGCCAGCAGCTTGGGCTTAGCGAGCAATCAGCCCCAGCATTTT.

The gene calls are TRBV5-1 and TRBJ2-7; 7 bases are shared with TRBD1. The CDR3 loop spans 15 amino acids. The V gene's germline CDR1 is SGHRS and CDR2 YFSETQ. The V gene end was trimmed by 0 bases and the J gene end by 3 bases; junction bases not matched to a gene: 6. The CDR3 DNA sequence: TGCGCCAGCAGCTTGGAAGACAGGGTAGGCTACGAGCAGTACTTC. Translating gives CASSLEDRVGYEQYF.

CDR3 nucleotides: TGTGCCAGCAGTACAGGGATATGGGAGCAGTACTTC. Translated: CASSTGIWEQYF. The chain uses TRBV6-4 and TRBJ2-7, with a possible D match to TRBD1 (6 bases). Trimming removed 5 bases at V and 7 bases at J, with 12 bases between. The CDR3 is made up of 12 amino acids. CDR1 MRHNA and CDR2 SNTAGT come from the germline V gene.

The CDR3 sequence is CASSLGWGPSSYEQYF. CDR3 bases: TGCGCCAGCAGCTTGGGGTGGGGGCCGAGCTCCTACGAGCAGTACTTC. This chain joins TRBV5-1 and TRBJ2-7, with D perhaps matching TRBD1 (6 bases). This CDR3 contains 16 residues. The germline CDR1 and CDR2 sequences are SGHRS and YFSETQ. V was pared by 0 bases and J by 0 bases, with 13 bases between.

This rearrangement joins TRBV4-1 to TRBJ2-3; D may be TRBD2 (6 bases). Deletions cut 4 bases from V and 1 base from J, with 9 bases between. In germline, CDR1 is MGHRA, CDR2 YSYEKL. The length of the CDR3 is 14 residues. The CDR3 is CASSPGLGTDTQYF. CDR3 bases: TGCGCCAGCAGCCCGGGACTTGGCACAGATACGCAGTATTTT.

This clone was counted many times. The chain uses TRBV11-1 and TRBJ2-2, with 10 bases aligning to TRBD1. Germline values: CDR1 SGHAT, CDR2 FQDESV (reference sequence). V lost 5 bases to trimming and J lost 5 bases; unmatched junction nucleotides: 8. This CDR3 is built from 16 residues. In nucleotides, the CDR3 is TGTGCCAGCAGCCCCGACAGGGGGCTTTTGACCGGGGAGCTGTTTTTT. This codes for CASSPDRGLLTGELFF.

V gene TRBV9 combines with J gene TRBJ2-1; the match to TRBD1 covers 7 bases. CDR3 size: 15 residues. Germline lookup yields CDR1 SGDLS and CDR2 YYNGEE. The junction had 2 bases not matched to a gene; V was cut back by 2 bases and J by 0 bases. The CDR3: CASSVSGGSYNEQFF. The CDR3 nucleotides read TGTGCCAGCAGCGTCTCAGGGGGCTCCTACAATGAGCAGTTCTTC.

The V call is TRBV12-5, the J call TRBJ2-7; TRBD1 aligns across 8 bases. V gave up 1 base and J gave up 1 base; unmatched junction bases: 6. From germline, CDR1 is LGHNT and CDR2 FRNRAP. The length of the CDR3 is 16 residues. CDR3 protein: CASGLGQGNPSYEQYF. The CDR3 DNA reads as TGTGCTAGTGGTTTGGGACAGGGGAACCCTTCCTACGAGCAGTACTTC.

The rearrangement joins TRBV5-1 to TRBJ1-3; D unclear. The V end was cut by 2 bases, the J end by 3 bases, with 6 bases between. Germline V CDR1 and CDR2: SGHRS, YFSETQ. This CDR3 contains 13 residues. The CDR3 protein is CASSFPDGNTIYF. The DNA for the CDR3 is TGCGCCAGCAGCTTCCCAGATGGAAACACCATATATTTT.

The chain carries TRBV7-9 and TRBJ2-2; 9 nucleotides agree with TRBD2. After removal of 5 bases from V and 6 bases from J, the junction contained 10 bases not matched to a gene. The CDR3 consists of 16 residues. Looked up from germline, CDR1 is SEHNR and CDR2 is FQNEAQ (reference sequence). CDR3 nucleotides: TGTGCCAGCAGCCTCGCGGCGGGGGGGCCGGCCGGGGAGCTGTTTTTT. The encoded protein is CASSLAAGGPAGELFF. Filled out from reference TRBV7-9 and TRBJ2-2, the complete variable domain reads DTGVSQNPRHKITKRGQNVTFRCDPISEHNRLYWYRQTLGQGPEFLTYFQNEAQLEKSRLLSDRFSAERPKGSFSTLEIQRTEQGDSAMYLCASSLAAGGPAGELFFGEGSRLTVL.

The CDR3 DNA sequence: TGTGCCAGTAGAGGCGGAGAAATGGGGGCCAACGTCCTGACTTTC. Amino acid sequence: CASRGGEMGANVLTF. The chain uses TRBV19 and TRBJ2-6, with D unresolved. Germline CDR1 is LNHDA and CDR2 is SQIVND (reference sequence). Trimming left V 6 bases short and J 4 bases short, with 13 bases between. This CDR3 has 15 residues. Complete variable domain (other parts from reference TRBV19 and TRBJ2-6): DGGITQSPKYLFRKEGQNVTLSCEQNLNHDAMYWYRQDPGQGLRLIYYSQIVNDFQKGDIAEGYSVSREKKESFPLTVTSAQKNPTAFYLCASRGGEMGANVLTFGAGSRLTVL.

As concerns this clone: The junction departs from the called germline gene at one end, perhaps through a read error. The J gene is TRBJ2-5, the V gene TRBV7-7, with 9 nucleotides matching TRBD1. The CDR3 sequence is 17 residues long. Germline-derived CDR1 and CDR2 are SSHAT and FNYEAQ (reference sequence). The CDR3 loop reads CASSKGVRGTGSETQYF. CDR3 DNA: TGTGCTAGCAGTAAAGGAGTTCGCGGGACAGGGTCAGAGACCCAGTACTTC.

The rearrangement joins TRBV6-5 to TRBJ1-6; 7 nucleotides align to TRBD1. Per germline, CDR1 MNHEY and CDR2 SVGAGI. The CDR3 is made up of 14 amino acids. Trimming removed 5 bases from V and 6 bases from J; junction bases left unmatched: 4. The CDR3: CASSTGEGNSPLHF. The CDR3 DNA reads TGTGCCAGCAGTACAGGGGAAGGTAATTCACCCCTCCACTTT.